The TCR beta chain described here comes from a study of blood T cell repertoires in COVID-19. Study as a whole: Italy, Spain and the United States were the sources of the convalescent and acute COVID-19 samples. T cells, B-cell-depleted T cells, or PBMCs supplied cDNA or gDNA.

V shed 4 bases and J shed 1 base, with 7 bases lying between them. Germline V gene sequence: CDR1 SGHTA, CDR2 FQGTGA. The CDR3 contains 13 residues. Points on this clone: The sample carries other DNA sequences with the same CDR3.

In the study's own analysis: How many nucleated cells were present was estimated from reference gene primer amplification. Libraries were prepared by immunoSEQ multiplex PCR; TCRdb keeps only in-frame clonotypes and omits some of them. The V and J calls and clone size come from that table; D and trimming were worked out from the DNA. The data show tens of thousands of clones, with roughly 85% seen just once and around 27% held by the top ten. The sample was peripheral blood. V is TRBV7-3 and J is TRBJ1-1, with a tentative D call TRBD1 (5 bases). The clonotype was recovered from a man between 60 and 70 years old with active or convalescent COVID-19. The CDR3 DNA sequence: TGTGCCAGCAGCTCACAGGAGAACACTGAAGCTTTCTTT. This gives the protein CASSSQENTEAFF.